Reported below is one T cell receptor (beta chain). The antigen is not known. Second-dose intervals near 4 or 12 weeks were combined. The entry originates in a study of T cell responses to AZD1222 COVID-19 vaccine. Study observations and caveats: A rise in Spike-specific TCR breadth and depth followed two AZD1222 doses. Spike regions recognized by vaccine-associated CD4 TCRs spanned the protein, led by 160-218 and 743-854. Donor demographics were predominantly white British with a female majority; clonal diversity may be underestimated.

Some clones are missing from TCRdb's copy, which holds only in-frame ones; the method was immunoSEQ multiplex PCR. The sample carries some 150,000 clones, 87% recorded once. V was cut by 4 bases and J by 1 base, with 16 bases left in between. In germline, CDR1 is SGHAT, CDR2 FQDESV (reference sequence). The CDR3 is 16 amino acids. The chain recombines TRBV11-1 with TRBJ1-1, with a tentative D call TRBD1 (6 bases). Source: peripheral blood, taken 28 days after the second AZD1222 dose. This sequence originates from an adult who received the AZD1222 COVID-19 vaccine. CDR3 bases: TGTGCCAGCAGCTCTTACCCTGACAGGACGAACACTGAAGCTTTCTTT. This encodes CASSSYPDRTNTEAFF.